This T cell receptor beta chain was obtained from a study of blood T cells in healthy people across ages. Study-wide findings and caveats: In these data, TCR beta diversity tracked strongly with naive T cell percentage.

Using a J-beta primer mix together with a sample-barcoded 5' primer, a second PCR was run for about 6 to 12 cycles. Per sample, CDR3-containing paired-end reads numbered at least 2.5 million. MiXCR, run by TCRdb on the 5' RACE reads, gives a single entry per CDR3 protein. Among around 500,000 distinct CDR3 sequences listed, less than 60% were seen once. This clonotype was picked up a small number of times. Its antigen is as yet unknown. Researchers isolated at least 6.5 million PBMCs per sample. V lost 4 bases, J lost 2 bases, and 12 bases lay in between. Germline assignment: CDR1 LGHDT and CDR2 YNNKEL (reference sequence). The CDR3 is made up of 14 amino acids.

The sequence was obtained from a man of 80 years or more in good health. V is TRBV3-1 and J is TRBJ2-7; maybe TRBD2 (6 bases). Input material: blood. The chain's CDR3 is CASSPPRGTYEQYF. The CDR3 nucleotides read TGTGCCAGCAGCCCCCCCCGGGGGACCTACGAGCAGTACTTC.